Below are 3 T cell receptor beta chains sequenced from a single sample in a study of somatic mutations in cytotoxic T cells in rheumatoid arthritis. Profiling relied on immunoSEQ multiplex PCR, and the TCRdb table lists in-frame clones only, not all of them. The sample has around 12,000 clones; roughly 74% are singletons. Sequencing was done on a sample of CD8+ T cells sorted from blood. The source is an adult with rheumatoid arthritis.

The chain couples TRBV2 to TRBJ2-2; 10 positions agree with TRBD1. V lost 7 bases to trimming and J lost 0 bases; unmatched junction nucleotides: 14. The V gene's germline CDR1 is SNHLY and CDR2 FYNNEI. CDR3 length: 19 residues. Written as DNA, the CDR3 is TGTGCCAGCACCGATCCGGGACAGGGGACCTATACGAACACCGGGGAGCTGTTTTTT. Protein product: CASTDPGQGTYTNTGELFF.

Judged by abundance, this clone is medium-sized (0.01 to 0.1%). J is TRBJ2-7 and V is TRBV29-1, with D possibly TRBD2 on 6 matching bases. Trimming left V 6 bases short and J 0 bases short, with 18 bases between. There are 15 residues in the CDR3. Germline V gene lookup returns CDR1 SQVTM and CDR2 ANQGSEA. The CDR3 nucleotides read TGCAGCGTACCAAGGGCGTACGGGAGCTCCTACGAGCAGTACTTC. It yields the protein CSVPRAYGSSYEQYF.

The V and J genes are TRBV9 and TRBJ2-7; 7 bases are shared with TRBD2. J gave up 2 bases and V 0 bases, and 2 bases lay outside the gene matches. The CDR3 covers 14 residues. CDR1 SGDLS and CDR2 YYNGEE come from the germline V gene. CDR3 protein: CASSVGGGTYEQYF. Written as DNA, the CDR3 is TGTGCCAGCAGCGTAGGCGGGGGAACCTACGAGCAGTACTTC.